This entry describes one T cell receptor (beta chain). CDR1 and CDR2 from the germline V gene are KGHDR and SFDVKD. V lost 5 bases and J 0 bases, leaving 13 bases between the germline ends. The length of the CDR3 is 16 residues. Method: immunoSEQ multiplex PCR; TCRdb's copy keeps in-frame clones and lacks some. Of over 150,000 clones listed, about 87% are singletons. This entry comes from a study of blood T cell repertoires in COVID-19. The overall study: COVID-19 samples collected from the United States, Italy and Spain covered acute and convalescent phases. The analysed material was cDNA or gDNA that came from T cells, B-cell-depleted T cells, or PBMCs.

The source material was peripheral blood. This clonotype originated in a man in his fifties or sixties with COVID-19, enrolled during active disease. This chain connects TRBV24-1 to TRBJ1-5; a possible D gene is TRBD1 (6 bases). The CDR3 DNA follows: TGTGCCACCAGTGGGCCCGACAGGTTTAGCAATCAGCCCCAGCATTTT. Its protein is CATSGPDRFSNQPQHF.